The next 3 T cell receptor beta chains were all read from a single sample in a study of cytomegalovirus exposure and HLA in healthy donors. PCR amplification relied on 60 Vbeta primers (plus 13 Jbeta primers). The repertoire was sequenced with immunoSEQ multiplex PCR; TCRdb's copy has only in-frame clones and lacks some. The sample has under 200,000 clones, and its top ten clones hold under 6.5%. The sample consisted of PBMCs. These receptors came from a man between 25 and 39 years old in good health and CMV-seronegative.

This rearrangement joins TRBV19 to TRBJ2-5; D unresolved. The V gene lost 6 bases and the J gene lost 5 bases, with 4 bases spanning the gap. Germline V CDR1 and CDR2: LNHDA, SQIVND (reference sequence). This CDR3 region has 10 residues. Here the CDR3 reads CASSGETQYF. For the CDR3, the DNA is TGTGCCAGTAGCGGGGAGACCCAGTACTTC.

The chain couples TRBV6-6 to TRBJ1-3; possible D gene TRBD1, 5 bases. The germline V and J ends were trimmed by 7 bases and 3 bases, with 13 bases remaining between them. CDR3 length: 14 residues. CDR1 is MNHNY and CDR2 is SVGAGI in the germline V gene (reference sequence). The CDR3 reads CASIQGLGGNTIYF. The CDR3 DNA is TGTGCCAGCATCCAGGGTTTGGGTGGAAACACCATATATTTT.

The J gene is TRBJ2-3, the V gene TRBV9; perhaps TRBD1 as D (6 bases). The germline CDR1 and CDR2 sequences are SGDLS and YYNGEE. Trimming shortened V by 3 bases and J by 6 bases, and 14 bases separated the two germline ends. This CDR3 is 14 amino acids long. The CDR3 loop reads CASSATTGFDTQYF. In nucleotides, the CDR3 is TGTGCCAGCAGCGCCACGACAGGTTTTGATACGCAGTATTTT.